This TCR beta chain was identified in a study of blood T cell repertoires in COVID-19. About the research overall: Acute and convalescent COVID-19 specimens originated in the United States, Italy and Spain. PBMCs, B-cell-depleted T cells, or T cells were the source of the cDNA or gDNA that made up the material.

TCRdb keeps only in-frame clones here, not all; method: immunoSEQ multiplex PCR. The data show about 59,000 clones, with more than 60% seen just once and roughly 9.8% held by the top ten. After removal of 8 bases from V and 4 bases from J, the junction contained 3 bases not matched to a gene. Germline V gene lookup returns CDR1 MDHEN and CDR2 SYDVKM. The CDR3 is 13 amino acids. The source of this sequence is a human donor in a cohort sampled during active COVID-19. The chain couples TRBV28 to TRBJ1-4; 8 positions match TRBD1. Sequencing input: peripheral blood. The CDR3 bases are TGTGCCAGCGAGACAGGGGTTAATGAAAAACTGTTTTTT. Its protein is CASETGVNEKLFF. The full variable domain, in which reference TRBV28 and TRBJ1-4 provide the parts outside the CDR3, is DVKVTQSSRYLVKRTGEKVFLECVQDMDHENMFWYRQDPGLGLRLIYFSYDVKMKEKGDIPEGYSVSREKKERFSLILESASTNQTSMYLCASETGVNEKLFFGSGTQLSVL.